This T cell receptor beta chain was documented in a study of graft-versus-host responses after intestinal transplantation. Turning to the study itself: Recipients were given multivisceral, liver-intestinal, or isolated intestinal transplants.

Sequencing was performed with immunoSEQ multiplex PCR; in TCRdb, only in-frame clones are kept and a portion is missing. The repertoire holds about 20,000 clones, with around nine tenths as singletons. Germline lookup yields CDR1 SGHAT and CDR2 FQNNGV. Trimming removed 5 bases from V and 4 bases from J, with 14 bases in between. This CDR3 comprises 14 residues. Whole-study results and caveats: Investigators detected GvH clones in recipient marrow, with some emerging earlier in ileum or blood.

As regards this clone: What it binds is unknown.

This receptor was obtained from a human patient who received an intestinal transplant, so some T cells may come from the graft donor. This specimen consisted of PBMCs, obtained approximately 230 days after intestinal transplant. The chain combines TRBV11-2 with TRBJ1-1; tentatively, D is TRBD1 (6 bases). In nucleotides, the CDR3 is TGTGCCAGCAGCCAACAGGGCATACTCACTGAAGCTTTCTTT. This codes for CASSQQGILTEAFF.